The 13 T cell receptor beta chains below come from one sample, sequenced in a study of blood T cell repertoires in COVID-19 (dated by TCRdb to the early 2020s). The library came from the immunoSEQ multiplex PCR assay. The table comes from immuneACCESS by way of TCRdb, which keeps in-frame sequences with V and J called. Part of the clones is missing from these tables; in studies checked, under half for an unresolved V gene and the rest for unknown reasons. In all, the sample holds more than 65,000 clones, and roughly 80% of those were seen once. The ten largest clones add up to about a tenth of the sample. The sample was peripheral blood. These receptors came from a woman aged 80 or older with acute or convalescent COVID-19.

This clone has just one count. The chain has TRBV6-5 and TRBJ2-7; tentative D call: TRBD2 (5 bases). Trimming removed 6 bases from V and 4 bases from J, with 19 bases in between. This CDR3 comprises 15 residues. Per germline, CDR1 MNHEY and CDR2 SVGAGI. Written as DNA, the CDR3 is TGTGCCAGCAGGACGAGGACTCACCGCATATACGAGCAGTACTTC. It codes for CASRTRTHRIYEQYF.

This sequence joins TRBV18 and TRBJ1-2; D is perhaps TRBD1 (5 bases). The V and J ends lost 4 bases and 1 base respectively, with 7 bases between them. The CDR3 runs to 13 residues. Germline values: CDR1 KGHSH, CDR2 LQKENI. The CDR3 loop reads CASSLDSNYGYTF. DNA for the CDR3: TGTGCCAGCTCACTCGACAGTAACTATGGCTACACCTTC.

This chain's CDR3 is CASSPTSGGARATDTQYF. The CDR3 bases are TGTGCCAGCAGTCCCACTAGCGGGGGGGCCCGTGCCACAGATACGCAGTATTTT. This chain uses TRBV6-4 with TRBJ2-3, with 13 positions matching TRBD2. The CDR3 length is 18 residues. V was clipped by 5 bases and J by 2 bases; unmatched bases: 10. CDR1 MRHNA and CDR2 SNTAGT come from the germline V gene.

V gene TRBV10-1 combines with J gene TRBJ2-7; TRBD1 might be the D (6 bases). The V gene lost 8 bases and the J gene lost 0 bases, with 11 bases spanning the gap. Per germline, CDR1 WNHNN and CDR2 SYGVQD (reference sequence). The CDR3 contains 13 residues. The CDR3 bases are TGCGCCAGCTCACAGGGTTACTCCTACGAGCAGTACTTC. This gives the protein CASSQGYSYEQYF.

In this sample, this clone turned up once. This chain uses TRBV3-1 (or the pseudogene TRBV3-2) with TRBJ2-5, with 9 bases fitting TRBD2. V shed 1 base, J shed 6 bases, and the junction held 3 bases outside the gene matches. The CDR3 is 14 amino acids. Looked up from germline, CDR1 is LGHDT and CDR2 is YNNKEL (reference sequence). CDR3 in DNA: TGTGCCAGCAGCCAAGTTGCTAGCGGGAAGACCCAGTACTTC. Translation gives CASSQVASGKTQYF.

This chain joins TRBV4-2 and TRBJ2-7, with TRBD1 identical over 7 bases. Germline CDR1 and CDR2: LGHNA and YNFKEQ. The CDR3 extends over 15 amino acids. V lost 0 bases, J lost 5 bases, and 7 bases stayed unmatched. CDR3 residues: CASSQDSNRGNEQYF. The CDR3 nucleotides are TGTGCCAGCAGCCAAGATTCTAACAGGGGCAACGAGCAGTACTTC.

The V and J genes are TRBV19 and TRBJ2-7, with 7 positions matching TRBD2. Germline CDR1 LNHDA, CDR2 SQIVND (reference sequence). The length of the CDR3 is 14 residues. The V and J ends lost 7 bases and 6 bases, in that order; junction bases with no gene match: 12. This CDR3 is CASNSGLDLGEQYF. For the CDR3, the DNA is TGTGCCAGTAATAGTGGACTAGACTTGGGCGAGCAGTACTTC.

The rearrangement links TRBV7-6 to TRBJ2-3; D is ambiguous. Germline V gene lookup returns CDR1 SGHVS and CDR2 FNYEAQ. The CDR3 is 15 amino acids. V was clipped by 0 bases and J by 2 bases, with 9 bases between them. In nucleotides, the CDR3 is TGTGCCAGCAGCTTAGCGTCCCTACCCACAGATACGCAGTATTTT. As protein: CASSLASLPTDTQYF.

The chain links TRBV5-1 to TRBJ2-1, with TRBD1 matching 9 bases. With V trimmed by 0 bases and J by 8 bases, 9 bases remained unmatched. Germline V gene data show CDR1 as SGHRS and CDR2 as YFSETQ. The CDR3 totals 16 residues. CDR3 sequence reads: CASSLAPGTGWDEQFF. In DNA, the CDR3 is TGCGCCAGCAGCTTGGCCCCCGGGACAGGGTGGGATGAGCAGTTCTTC.

This chain joins TRBV4-1 and TRBJ1-2; the match to TRBD1 covers 8 bases. This CDR3 has 16 residues. Trimming removed 0 bases from V and 4 bases from J; junction bases left unmatched: 7. Germline CDR1 reads MGHRA; CDR2 reads YSYEKL. The CDR3 nucleotides are TGCGCCAGCAGCCAAGAGAGGAGGGACAGGAGCTATGGCTACACCTTC. As protein: CASSQERRDRSYGYTF.

This rearrangement joins TRBV3-1 (or the pseudogene TRBV3-2) to TRBJ1-3, with TRBD1 matching over 7 bases. CDR1 and CDR2 from the germline V gene are LGHDT and YNNKEL (reference sequence). The ends lost 4 bases at V and 0 bases at J; junction bases unmatched: 9. The CDR3 covers 17 residues. CDR3 sequence reads: CASSRSGQVRSGNTIYF. DNA of the CDR3: TGTGCCAGCAGCCGAAGCGGACAGGTCCGCTCTGGAAACACCATATATTTT.

The CDR3 loop is CASSMGQGEGYTF. The CDR3 nucleotides read TGTGCCAGCAGCATGGGACAGGGGGAGGGCTACACCTTC. The chain employs TRBV3-1 (or the pseudogene TRBV3-2) and TRBJ1-2, with 11 bases matching TRBD1. Germline CDR1 reads LGHDT; CDR2 reads YNNKEL (reference sequence). This CDR3 is built from 13 residues. Trimming cost V 5 bases and J 8 bases; bases outside gene matches: 4.

The genes are TRBV27 and TRBJ1-5; D possibly corresponds to TRBD1 (5 bases). CDR1 and CDR2 from the germline V gene are MNHEY and SMNVEV (reference sequence). CDR3 length: 13 amino acids. Trimming cost V 3 bases and J 12 bases, with 15 bases left between them. CDR3 in amino acids: CASSFRQGGIQHF. CDR3 bases: TGTGCCAGCAGTTTTCGGCAGGGTGGTATCCAGCATTTT.